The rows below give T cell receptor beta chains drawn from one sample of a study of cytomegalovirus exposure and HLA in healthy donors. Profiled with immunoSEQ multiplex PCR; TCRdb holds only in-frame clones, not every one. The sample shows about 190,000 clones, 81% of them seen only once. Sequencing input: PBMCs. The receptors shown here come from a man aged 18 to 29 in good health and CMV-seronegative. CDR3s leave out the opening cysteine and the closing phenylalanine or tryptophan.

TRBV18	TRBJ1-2	ASSPTDRNYGYT
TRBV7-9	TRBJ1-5	ASSLDYGQPQH
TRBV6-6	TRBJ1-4	ASRKGQVEEKLF
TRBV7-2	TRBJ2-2	ASSLDQRAYTGELF
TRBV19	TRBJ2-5	ASSTSAAEQETQY
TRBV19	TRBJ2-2	ASSIVSVAGGIFPGELF
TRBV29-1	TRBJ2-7	SVLNRGTYEQY
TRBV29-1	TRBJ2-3	SVEQGADTQY
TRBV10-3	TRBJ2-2	AISGGSGEPNTGELF
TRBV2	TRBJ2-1	ASNGGDNEQF
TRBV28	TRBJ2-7	ASIGEFYEQY
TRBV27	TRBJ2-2	ASSRGQGVTGELF
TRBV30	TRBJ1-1	AWRGLSNTEAF
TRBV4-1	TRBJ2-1	ASSRERGLYNEQF
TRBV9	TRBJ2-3	ASKGLAGGNTSTDTQY
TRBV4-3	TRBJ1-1	ASSQESYGGTEAF
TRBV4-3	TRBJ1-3	ASSQLLESGNTIY
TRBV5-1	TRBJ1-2	ASSFTDRDGYT
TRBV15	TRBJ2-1	ATSGTTGDISYNEQF
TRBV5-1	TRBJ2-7	ASQPDRLAKGEQY
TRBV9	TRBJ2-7	ASSVSGTNSYEQY
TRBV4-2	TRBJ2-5	ASSSYTSGTSGIQTQY
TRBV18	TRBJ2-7	ASTPGQGADEQY
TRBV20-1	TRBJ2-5	SAPNGEQY
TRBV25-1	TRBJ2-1	ASSPTGEGLLGEQF
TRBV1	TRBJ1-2	TSDLVIDQWEDGYT
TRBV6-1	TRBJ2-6	ASSELVANGANVLT
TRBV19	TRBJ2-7	ASSIMEASNLYEQY
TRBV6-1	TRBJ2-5	ASSNAGGPETQY
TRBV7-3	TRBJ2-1	ASSLTPGLAYNEQF
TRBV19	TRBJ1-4	ASRPPGGLNEKLF
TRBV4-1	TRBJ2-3	ASSPKERGVSWDTQY
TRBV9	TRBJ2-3	ASSVRGHSTDTQY
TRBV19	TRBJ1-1	ATGHRAADTEAF
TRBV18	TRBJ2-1	ASSGGLPDGSEQF
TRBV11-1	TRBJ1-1	ASRPGQGRKMNTEAF
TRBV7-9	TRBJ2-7	ASSLISVIHEQY
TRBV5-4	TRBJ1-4	ASSPGGSRNEKLF
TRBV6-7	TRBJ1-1	ASSYPGQANTETF
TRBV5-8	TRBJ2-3	ASSLGQSDTQY
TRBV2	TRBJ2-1	ASSPGTGFLNEQF
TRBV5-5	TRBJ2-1	ASSLDYWDNEQF
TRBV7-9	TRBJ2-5	ASSSWEAGRTQY
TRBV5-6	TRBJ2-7	ASSLQGLLSGEQY
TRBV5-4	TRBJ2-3	ASSKEDTQY
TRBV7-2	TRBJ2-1	ASSLTSLRRSYNEQF
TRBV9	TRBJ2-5	ASSSRGGSEETQY
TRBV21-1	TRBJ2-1	ASSASGTENEQF
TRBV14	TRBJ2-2	ASSDGRAGTGELF
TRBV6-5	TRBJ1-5	ASGPGRGNQPQH
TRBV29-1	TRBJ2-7	SVGGLGTGGGEQY
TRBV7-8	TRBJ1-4	ASSLEPREKLF
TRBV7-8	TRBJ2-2	ASSLRGRGVNTGELF